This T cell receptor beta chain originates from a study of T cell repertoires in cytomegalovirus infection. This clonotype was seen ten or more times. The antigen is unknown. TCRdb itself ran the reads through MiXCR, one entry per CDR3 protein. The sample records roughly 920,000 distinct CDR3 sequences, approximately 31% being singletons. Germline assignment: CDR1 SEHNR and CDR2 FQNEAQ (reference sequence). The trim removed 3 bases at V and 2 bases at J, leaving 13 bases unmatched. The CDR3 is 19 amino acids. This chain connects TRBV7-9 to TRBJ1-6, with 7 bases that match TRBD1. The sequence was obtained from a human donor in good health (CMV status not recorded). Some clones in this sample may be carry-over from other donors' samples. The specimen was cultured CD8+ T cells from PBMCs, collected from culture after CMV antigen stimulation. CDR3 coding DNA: TGTGCCAGCAGCTTTCGGGACAGATTACTCCAACCCTATAATTCACCCCTCCACTTT. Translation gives CASSFRDRLLQPYNSPLHF.